The rows below give T cell receptor beta chains drawn from one sample of a study of human T cells and chemical hapten exposure. MiXCR, applied by TCRdb to the RACE reads, yields one record per CDR3 protein. The sample lists roughly 180,000 distinct CDR3 sequences, about 15% occurring once. This specimen consisted of whole blood, obtained in connection with sensitization to the hapten diphenylcyclopropenone (DPC). All receptors derive from a young woman with alopecia areata. Some clones in this sample may be carry-over from other donors' samples. Both conserved end residues are part of each CDR3. D genes are given only for firm matches. Only some rows state a clone size, as once, few, many or a class for expanded clones.

many . TRBJ1-1 TRBV28 CASSLPGGTEAFF TGTGCCAGCAGTTTACCCGGGGGCACTGAAGCTTTCTTT
many TRBD2 TRBJ2-1 TRBV15 CATSRDLGGGSNNEQFF TGTGCCACCAGCAGAGATCTAGGCGGGGGGAGCAACAATGAGCAGTTCTTC
many TRBD1 TRBJ1-2 TRBV28 CASRDRGIYGYTF TGTGCCAGCCGGGACAGGGGAATCTATGGCTACACCTTC
few . TRBJ1-2 TRBV28 CASSFHYGYTF TGTGCCAGCAGTTTTCATTATGGCTACACCTTC
. . TRBJ1-3 TRBV10-3 CAISQPTNKDYTIYF TGTGCCATCAGTCAGCCCACAAACAAAGACTACACCATATATTTT
. . TRBJ1-1 TRBV30 CAWTRGGRTEAFF TGTGCCTGGACGAGGGGCGGTCGGACTGAAGCTTTCTTT
. . TRBJ2-3 TRBV7-2 CASSSGPSSTDTQYF TGTGCCAGCAGCTCCGGGCCTTCTAGCACAGATACGCAGTATTTT
. . TRBJ1-6 TRBV6-5 CASGTANLNNSPLHF TGTGCCAGCGGAACAGCAAACCTAAATAATTCACCCCTCCACTTT
few TRBD1 TRBJ1-1 TRBV4-1 CASSRVGTGHTEAFF TGCGCCAGCAGCCGAGTAGGGACAGGCCACACTGAAGCTTTCTTT
. . TRBJ1-1 TRBV19 CASSIGSITSRTEAFF TGTGCCAGTAGTATAGGTTCAATTACGTCTCGCACTGAAGCTTTCTTT
few TRBD1 TRBJ1-1 TRBV6-4 CASSEGTGTEAFF TGTGCCAGCAGTGAAGGGACAGGGACTGAAGCTTTCTTT
. . TRBJ2-3 TRBV10-3 CAISESFFSDRPNTQYF TGTGCCATCAGTGAGTCTTTTTTTAGTGACAGGCCGAATACGCAGTATTTT
. . TRBJ2-1 TRBV9 CASSITGTYEQFF TGTGCCAGCAGCATTACAGGTACTTATGAGCAGTTCTTC
. . TRBJ2-5 TRBV29-1 CSVEATDREETQYF TGCAGCGTTGAGGCGACGGACAGAGAAGAGACCCAGTACTTC
many . TRBJ2-7 TRBV3-1 CASRSEWDEQYF TGTGCCAGCAGGTCCGAGTGGGACGAGCAGTACTTC
few . TRBJ2-1 TRBV6-5 CASSYSRSAEQFF TGTGCCAGCAGTTACTCACGGTCGGCGGAGCAGTTCTTC
. . TRBJ1-1 TRBV20-1 CSARDTGNTEAFF TGCAGTGCTAGAGATACAGGGAACACTGAAGCTTTCTTT
. . TRBJ1-1 TRBV5-1 CASSNTGLGSEAFF TGCGCCAGCAGTAATACAGGGCTAGGTAGTGAAGCTTTCTTT
many TRBD1 TRBJ2-5 TRBV7-2 CASTPGTGETQYF TGTGCCAGCACCCCGGGGACAGGCGAGACCCAGTACTTC
. TRBD1 TRBJ1-1 TRBV6-5 CASSYSGQVNTEAFF TGTGCCAGCAGTTACTCTGGACAGGTGAACACTGAAGCTTTCTTT
. . TRBJ2-7 TRBV30 CAWSVQSYEQYF TGTGCCTGGAGTGTACAGTCCTACGAGCAGTACTTC
few . TRBJ1-4 TRBV6-5 CASRAGEKLFF TGTGCCAGCAGAGCCGGTGAAAAACTGTTTTTT
few TRBD1 TRBJ2-5 TRBV29-1 CSARDSAWETQYF TGCAGCGCCAGGGACAGCGCCTGGGAGACCCAGTACTTC
. TRBD2 TRBJ2-1 TRBV27 CASSLAGEGNEQFF TGTGCCAGCAGTTTAGCGGGAGAAGGGAATGAGCAGTTCTTC
few . TRBJ1-3 TRBV18 CASSPTAGDSGNTIYF TGTGCCAGCTCACCTACCGCAGGGGACTCTGGAAACACCATATATTTT
. . TRBJ2-7 TRBV28 CASSLVQPSSHEQYF TGTGCCAGCAGTTTAGTTCAACCATCCTCCCACGAGCAGTACTTC